A single sample is the source of the 5 T cell receptor beta chains below, sequenced in a study of blood T cell repertoires in COVID-19. Generated by immunoSEQ multiplex PCR, the TCRdb table keeps only in-frame clones and is missing some. The data hold 150,000 to 200,000 clones, with roughly nine tenths observed a single time. The sequencing sample was made of PBMCs or T cells enriched from blood (not recorded which). The receptors come from a woman between 35 and 50 years old with acute COVID-19.

This rearrangement joins TRBV18 to TRBJ1-4; maybe TRBD1 (5 bases). This CDR3 is built from 15 residues. Looked up from germline, CDR1 is KGHSH and CDR2 is LQKENI. V was shortened by 2 bases and J by 4 bases, with 11 bases between the two germline ends. This chain's CDR3 is CASSPTTVLNEKLFF. The CDR3 DNA follows: TGTGCCAGCTCACCAACGACAGTACTTAATGAAAAACTGTTTTTT.

This chain uses TRBV5-4 with TRBJ1-3; 9 nucleotides line up with TRBD1. The germline V gene encodes CDR1 SGHNT and CDR2 YYREEE (reference sequence). The CDR3 is 15 residues long. Trimming at V came to 4 bases and at J to 2 bases, leaving 4 bases not matched to a gene. In DNA, the CDR3 is TGTGCCAGCAGCCTGGACAGGGGCGCTGGAAACACCATATATTTT. Its translation: CASSLDRGAGNTIYF.

The genes are TRBV5-1 and TRBJ1-2; D uncertain. CDR3 size: 13 residues. Trimming took off 4 bases at V and 6 bases at J, with 13 bases between the two ends. CDR1 is SGHRS, CDR2 YFSETQ, per germline. CDR3 amino acids: CASSNSVLDGYTF. CDR3 DNA: TGCGCCAGCAGCAACTCGGTCCTTGATGGCTACACCTTC.

The count of this clone is one. The chain links TRBV7-2 to TRBJ1-2; tentatively, D is TRBD1 (6 bases). Germline assignment: CDR1 SGHTA and CDR2 FQGNSA. Trimming took 2 bases from V and 0 from J, leaving 13 bases between them. This CDR3 has 16 amino acids. CDR3: CASSLNREWANYGYTF. The DNA of the CDR3 is TGTGCCAGCAGCTTAAACAGGGAGTGGGCTAACTATGGCTACACCTTC.

The genes are TRBV30 and TRBJ1-1; tentatively, D is TRBD1 (5 bases). The CDR3 sequence is 13 residues long. The germline gives CDR1 GTSNPN, CDR2 SVGIG (reference sequence). V lost 0 bases, J lost 7 bases, and 12 bases lay in between. CDR3 region: CAWSVLGEDEAFF. Here the CDR3 DNA reads TGTGCCTGGAGTGTTTTAGGGGAAGATGAAGCTTTCTTT.